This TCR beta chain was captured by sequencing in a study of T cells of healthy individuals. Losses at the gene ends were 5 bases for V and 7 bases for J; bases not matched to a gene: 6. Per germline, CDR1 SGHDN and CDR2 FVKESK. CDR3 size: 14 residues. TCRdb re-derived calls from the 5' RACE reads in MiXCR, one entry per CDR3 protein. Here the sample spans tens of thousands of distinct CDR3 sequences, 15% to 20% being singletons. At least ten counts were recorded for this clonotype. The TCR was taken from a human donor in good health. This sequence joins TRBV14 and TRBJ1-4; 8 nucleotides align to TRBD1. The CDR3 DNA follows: TGTGCCAGCAGCACGATGGGGACAGGTGAAAAACTGTTTTTT. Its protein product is CASSTMGTGEKLFF.